Included here is one T cell receptor beta chain sequence, with context. Antigen specificity is unknown. This sample stems from a study of shared clonotypes between healthy human individuals. Study-wide findings and caveats: Compared with clonotypes that all four donors shared, non-shared clonotypes had lower generation probabilities. The study found about 5% of naive CD4 clonotypes shared across a few donors. Naive subsets usually exceeded memory subsets in estimated richness.

TCRdb's copy holds only in-frame clones and misses some; the assay was immunoSEQ multiplex PCR. The sample records about 2.4 million clones, around nine tenths being singletons. This CDR3 has 17 residues. The V gene's germline CDR1 is ENHRY and CDR2 SYGVKD. V was trimmed by 5 bases and J by 2 bases, leaving 20 bases between them. Sequenced input: naive CD4+ T cells sorted from blood. The subset denotes: CD45RA+ positively selected. This rearrangement joins TRBV10-3 to TRBJ2-3; a weak D match, TRBD1 (5 bases). The receptor comes from a man in his late teens or twenties in good health. The CDR3 loop is CAISQGEAARLTDTQYF. The CDR3 coding sequence is TGTGCCATCAGTCAGGGTGAGGCGGCTCGCCTCACAGATACGCAGTATTTT.